This T cell receptor beta chain is drawn from a study of cytomegalovirus exposure and HLA in healthy donors. The CDR3 runs to 15 residues. Per the germline V gene, CDR1 is SGHTA and CDR2 is FQGNSA. J was trimmed by 8 bases and V by 5 bases; bases with no gene match: 12. The PCR had 60 Vbeta and 13 Jbeta primers. Data came from immunoSEQ multiplex PCR; TCRdb stores just in-frame clones and leaves some out. The sample includes roughly 120,000 clones, around 84% of them seen just once. Regarding this clone: The target antigen is unknown.

General study points: Reports showed the classifier diagnosing cytomegalovirus status with high specificity and sensitivity.

This clonotype was obtained from a woman under 30 in good health and CMV-seropositive. V gene TRBV7-2 combines with J gene TRBJ2-1; 7 bases fit TRBD2. Sequencing was carried out using PBMCs. The CDR3 is CASSLSAGKYDEQFF. CDR3 nucleotide sequence: TGTGCCAGCAGCCTGTCAGCGGGGAAATACGATGAGCAGTTCTTC.